A selection of T cell receptor beta chains follows, all from one sample in a study of vaccination effects on CD4 cells after COVID-19. Sequencing was performed with immunoSEQ multiplex PCR; in TCRdb, only in-frame clones are kept and a portion is missing. The table has 63,000 or so clones, over 65% seen once. No antigen has been identified for these receptors. The sequenced sample was CD4+ T cells from PBMCs cultured with HIV peptides, obtained before COVID-19 vaccination. These receptors were obtained from a human donor who had a prior SARS-CoV-2 infection. The CDR3 runs from the conserved cysteine through the conserved F or W. The order of the fields is J gene, D gene, V gene, clone size, CDR3 protein, CDR3 DNA. The D gene is left open where the match is weak. Rows may omit the clone size; those that give it use once, few, many or a size class.

TRBJ2-1	-	TRBV24-1	few	CATSVLGTGINEQFF	TGTGCCACCAGTGTGTTGGGGACTGGAATCAATGAGCAGTTCTTC
TRBJ2-7	-	TRBV2	once	CASSEGPGPYEQYF	TGTGCCAGCAGTGAAGGTCCGGGACCCTACGAGCAGTACTTC
TRBJ1-2	-	TRBV7-9	-	CASSWDVSGYTF	TGTGCCAGCAGCTGGGACGTATCTGGCTACACCTTC
TRBJ2-5	TRBD1	TRBV5-1	-	CASSFRYQGVETQYF	TGCGCCAGCAGCTTTCGATACCAGGGGGTAGAGACCCAGTACTTC
TRBJ1-2	TRBD1	TRBV7-2	-	CAITTGGRLNYGYTF	TGTGCCATAACGACAGGGGGGAGGCTCAACTATGGCTACACCTTC
TRBJ2-2	TRBD2	TRBV12-5	-	CASGFLTSGRAIWAGELFF	TGTGCTAGTGGTTTCCTGACTAGCGGGAGGGCCATTTGGGCCGGGGAGCTGTTTTTT
TRBJ1-2	-	TRBV18	-	CASSPVRPAANYGYTF	TGTGCCAGCTCCCCCGTTCGTCCAGCAGCTAACTATGGCTACACCTTC
TRBJ2-7	-	TRBV11-3	-	CASSLGPASSYEQYF	TGTGCCAGCAGCTTAGGACCAGCTAGCTCCTACGAGCAGTACTTC
TRBJ1-2	-	TRBV5-1	-	CASSTGRYGYTF	TGCGCCAGCTCGACAGGACGGTATGGCTACACCTTC
TRBJ2-3	TRBD2	TRBV7-3	-	CASSSLGLAGGMGTDTQYF	TGTGCCAGCAGCTCCCTAGGACTAGCGGGAGGTATGGGCACAGATACGCAGTATTTT
TRBJ2-1	TRBD2	TRBV27	few	CASSPRLAGASYNEQFF	TGTGCCAGCAGCCCTAGACTAGCGGGGGCCTCCTACAATGAGCAGTTCTTC
TRBJ2-5	TRBD2	TRBV30	-	CAWRGLRGIKETQYF	TGTGCCTGGAGGGGTTTGCGGGGGATTAAAGAGACCCAGTACTTC
TRBJ1-6	-	TRBV28	once	CASIGSGGTRNSPLHF	TGTGCCAGCATCGGGAGCGGGGGGACCCGCAATTCACCCCTCCACTTT
TRBJ2-5	-	TRBV11-2	few	CASSSLKGQRTDWTQYF	TGTGCCAGCAGCTCCCTCAAAGGGCAGCGTACCGATTGGACCCAGTACTTC
TRBJ1-1	TRBD1	TRBV11-3	-	CASTKRDRGLNTEAFF	TGTGCCAGCACCAAGAGGGACAGGGGGTTGAACACTGAAGCTTTCTTT
TRBJ1-1	-	TRBV30	-	CAWSLHTEAFF	TGTGCCTGGAGTTTACACACTGAAGCTTTCTTT
TRBJ2-1	TRBD1	TRBV4-2	few	CASSQKGTGTRGYNEQFF	TGTGCCAGCAGCCAAAAGGGGACAGGGACCAGGGGCTACAATGAGCAGTTCTTC
TRBJ1-4	-	TRBV2	-	CASSVQVAEKLFF	TGTGCCAGCAGCGTACAGGTAGCGGAAAAACTGTTTTTT
TRBJ1-2	TRBD1	TRBV15	-	CATSTEMGQGLYYGYTF	TGTGCCACCAGCACAGAGATGGGACAGGGATTATACTATGGCTACACCTTC
TRBJ2-3	TRBD2	TRBV5-1	-	CASAREGTDTQYF	TGCGCCAGCGCCCGGGAGGGCACAGATACGCAGTATTTT
TRBJ2-2	-	TRBV27	-	CASRMKERPGTSPITGELFF	TGTGCCAGCAGAATGAAAGAAAGACCCGGGACATCCCCAATCACCGGGGAGCTGTTTTTT
TRBJ1-2	TRBD1	TRBV5-6	-	CASSQGQYYGYTF	TGTGCCAGCAGTCAGGGACAGTACTATGGCTACACCTTC
TRBJ2-3	TRBD2	TRBV7-2	-	CASSLGLAGGPDTQYF	TGTGCCAGCAGCTTAGGTCTAGCGGGGGGGCCAGATACGCAGTATTTT